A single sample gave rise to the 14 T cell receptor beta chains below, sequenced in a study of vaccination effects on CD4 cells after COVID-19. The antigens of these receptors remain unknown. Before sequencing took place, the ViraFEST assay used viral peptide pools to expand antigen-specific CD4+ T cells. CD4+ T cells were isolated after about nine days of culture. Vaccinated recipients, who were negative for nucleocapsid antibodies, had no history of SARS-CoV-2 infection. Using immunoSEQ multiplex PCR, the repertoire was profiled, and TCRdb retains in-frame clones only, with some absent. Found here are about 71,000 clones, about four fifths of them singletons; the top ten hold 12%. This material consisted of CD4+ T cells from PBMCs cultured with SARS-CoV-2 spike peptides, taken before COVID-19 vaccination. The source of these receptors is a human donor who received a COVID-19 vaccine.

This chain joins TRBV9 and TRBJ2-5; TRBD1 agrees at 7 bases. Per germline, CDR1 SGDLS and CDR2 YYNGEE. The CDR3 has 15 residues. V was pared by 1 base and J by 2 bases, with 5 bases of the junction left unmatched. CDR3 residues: CASSVYDRAQETQYF. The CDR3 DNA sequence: TGTGCCAGCAGCGTATATGACAGGGCACAAGAGACCCAGTACTTC.

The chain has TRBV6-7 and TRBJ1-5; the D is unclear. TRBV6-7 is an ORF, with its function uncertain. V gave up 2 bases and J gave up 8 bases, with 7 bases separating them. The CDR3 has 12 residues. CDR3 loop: CASSYKLEPQHF. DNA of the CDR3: TGTGCCAGCAGTTACAAGTTAGAGCCCCAGCATTTT.

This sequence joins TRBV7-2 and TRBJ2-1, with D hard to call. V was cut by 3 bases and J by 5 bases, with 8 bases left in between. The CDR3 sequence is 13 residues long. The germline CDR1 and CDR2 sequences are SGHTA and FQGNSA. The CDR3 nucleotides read TGTGCCAGCAGCTTCGTGGTGGACAATGAGCAGTTCTTC. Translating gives CASSFVVDNEQFF.

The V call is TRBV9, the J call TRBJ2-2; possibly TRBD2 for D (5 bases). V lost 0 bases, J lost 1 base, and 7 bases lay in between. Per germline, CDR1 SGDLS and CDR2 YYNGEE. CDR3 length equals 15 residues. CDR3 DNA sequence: TGTGCCAGCAGCGTAGGTGAGGGGAACACCGGGGAGCTGTTTTTT. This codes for CASSVGEGNTGELFF.

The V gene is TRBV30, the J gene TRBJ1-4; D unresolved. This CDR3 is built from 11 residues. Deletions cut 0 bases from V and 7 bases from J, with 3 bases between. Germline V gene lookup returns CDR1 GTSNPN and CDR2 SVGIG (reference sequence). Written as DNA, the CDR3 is TGTGCCTGGAGTGTAGGTGAAAAACTGTTTTTT. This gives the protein CAWSVGEKLFF.

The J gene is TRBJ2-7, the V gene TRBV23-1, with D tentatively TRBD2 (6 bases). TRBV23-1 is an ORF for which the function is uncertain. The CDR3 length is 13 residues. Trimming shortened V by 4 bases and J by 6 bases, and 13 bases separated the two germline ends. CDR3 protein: CASSLAGGAEQYV. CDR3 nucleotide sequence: TGCGCCAGCAGTCTCGCAGGAGGGGCCGAGCAGTACGTC.

CDR3 DNA: TGTGCCAGCGAGGAGCGGGGGGGCCATTCAGATACGCAGTATTTT. It is translated as CASEERGGHSDTQYF. The chain links TRBV28 to TRBJ2-3, with 10 bases identical to TRBD2. CDR3 length equals 15 residues. Germline V CDR1 and CDR2: MDHEN, SYDVKM. The trim removed 8 bases at V and 4 bases at J, leaving 9 bases unmatched.

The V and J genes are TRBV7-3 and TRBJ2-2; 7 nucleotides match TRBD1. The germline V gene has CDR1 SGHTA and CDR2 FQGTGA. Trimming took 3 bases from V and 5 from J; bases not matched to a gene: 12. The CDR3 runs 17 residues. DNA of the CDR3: TGTGCCAGCAGCTTGCGCCACCAGGGACAGCAAACCGGGGAGCTGTTTTTT. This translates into CASSLRHQGQQTGELFF.

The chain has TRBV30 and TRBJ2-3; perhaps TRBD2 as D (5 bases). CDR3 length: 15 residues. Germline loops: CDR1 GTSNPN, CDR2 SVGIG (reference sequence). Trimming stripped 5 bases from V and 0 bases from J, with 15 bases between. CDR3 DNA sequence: TGTGCCTGGGGACCCGGGATTACTAGCACAGATACGCAGTATTTT. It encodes CAWGPGITSTDTQYF.

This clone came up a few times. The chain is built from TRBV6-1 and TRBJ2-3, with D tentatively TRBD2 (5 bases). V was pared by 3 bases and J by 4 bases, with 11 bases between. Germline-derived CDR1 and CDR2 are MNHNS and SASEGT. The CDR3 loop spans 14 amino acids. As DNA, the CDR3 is TGTGCCAGCAGTGAGGATCCGGGGTCAGATACGCAGTATTTT. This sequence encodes CASSEDPGSDTQYF.

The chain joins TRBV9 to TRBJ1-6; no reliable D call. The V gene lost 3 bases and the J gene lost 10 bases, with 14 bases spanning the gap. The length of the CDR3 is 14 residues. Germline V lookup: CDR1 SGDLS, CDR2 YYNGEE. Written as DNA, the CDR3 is TGTGCCAGCAGCGCCTCTACAGACGGCTCACCCCTCCACTTT. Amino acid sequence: CASSASTDGSPLHF.

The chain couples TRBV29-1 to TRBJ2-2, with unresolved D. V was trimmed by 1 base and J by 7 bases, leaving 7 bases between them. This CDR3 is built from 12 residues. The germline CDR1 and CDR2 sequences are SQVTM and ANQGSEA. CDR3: CSVEVNFGELFF. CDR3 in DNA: TGCAGCGTTGAAGTGAATTTCGGGGAGCTGTTTTTT.

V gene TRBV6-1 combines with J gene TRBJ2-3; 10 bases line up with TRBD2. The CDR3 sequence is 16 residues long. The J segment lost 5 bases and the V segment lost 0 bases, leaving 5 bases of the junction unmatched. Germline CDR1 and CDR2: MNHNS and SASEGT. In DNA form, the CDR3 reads TGTGCCAGCAGTGAAGCTAGCGGGGGGTTCGGAGATACGCAGTATTTT. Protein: CASSEASGGFGDTQYF.

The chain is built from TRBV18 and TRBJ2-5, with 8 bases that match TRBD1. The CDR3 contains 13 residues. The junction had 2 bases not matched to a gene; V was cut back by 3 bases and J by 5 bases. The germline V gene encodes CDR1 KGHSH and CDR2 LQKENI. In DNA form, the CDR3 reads TGTGCCAGCTCACCCAACAGGGGGGAGACCCAGTACTTC. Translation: CASSPNRGETQYF.